Listed below are T cell receptor beta chains from one sample, sequenced in a study of cytomegalovirus exposure and HLA in healthy donors. The table came from immunoSEQ multiplex PCR; TCRdb's copy has only in-frame clones and leaves some out. The sample consists of over 150,000 clones, roughly 76% of them appearing once. Sequencing used PBMCs. The receptors shown here come from a man aged 55 to 69 in good health and CMV-seronegative. The CDR3 runs from the conserved cysteine through the conserved F or W. Clone size is given for some rows only: seen once, a few or many times, or a class if the clone is expanded.

NA TRBJ2-7 TRBV28 CASSPHGQGPSYEQYF
NA TRBJ2-7 TRBV20-1 CRASGGEQYF
NA TRBJ1-1 TRBV29-1 CSVGGGQRNTEAFF
many TRBJ2-7 TRBV6-5 CASTLGPDSYEQYF
NA TRBJ1-5 TRBV7-2 CASSFTGEQPQHF
once TRBJ2-1 TRBV9 CASSTNTWPGEQFF
NA TRBJ2-1 TRBV30 CACSGRIYEQFF
NA TRBJ2-2 TRBV11-3 CASSLYGRNTGELFF
NA TRBJ2-7 TRBV4-3 CASSQAPGQFYEQYF
NA TRBJ1-1 TRBV6-1 CASNPSGGRTEAFF
NA TRBJ2-2 TRBV15 CATSRVFGLAGATGTGELFF
NA TRBJ1-1 TRBV28 CASSLYRLEAFF
NA TRBJ2-5 TRBV2 CASSVTELGTQYF
NA TRBJ2-7 TRBV2 CASRPTTSGNYEQYF
NA TRBJ1-1 TRBV18 CASSGDSLETEAFF
once TRBJ1-2 TRBV6-5 CAVDRGDGYTF
NA TRBJ2-5 TRBV5-1 CASSLTLAGGEETQYF
NA TRBJ2-7 TRBV9 CASSVVQQPVGLYF
NA TRBJ2-7 TRBV18 CASSRVGTSTYEQYF
NA TRBJ1-5 TRBV19 CASSTRARGVNQPQHF
NA TRBJ2-2 TRBV7-3 CASSLRSLGLGDTGELFF
NA TRBJ1-2 TRBV10-3 CAISKGTGENYGYTF
NA TRBJ2-1 TRBV27 CASSFKYNEQFF